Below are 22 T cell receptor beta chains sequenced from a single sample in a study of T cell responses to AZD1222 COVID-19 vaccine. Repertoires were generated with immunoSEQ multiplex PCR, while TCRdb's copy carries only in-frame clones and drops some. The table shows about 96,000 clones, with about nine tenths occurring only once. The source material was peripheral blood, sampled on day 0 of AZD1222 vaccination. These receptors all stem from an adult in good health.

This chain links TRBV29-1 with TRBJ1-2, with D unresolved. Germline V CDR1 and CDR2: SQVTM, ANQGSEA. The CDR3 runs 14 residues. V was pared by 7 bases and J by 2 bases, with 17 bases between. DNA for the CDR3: TGCAGCGCCACCCGTATAGGGCGGAACTATGGCTACACCTTC. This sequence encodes CSATRIGRNYGYTF. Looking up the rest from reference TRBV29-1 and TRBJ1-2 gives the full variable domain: SAVISQKPSRDICQRGTSLTIQCQVDSQVTMMFWYRQQPGQSLTLIATANQGSEATYESGFVIDKFPISRPNLTFSTLTVSNMSPEDSSIYLCSATRIGRNYGYTFGSGTRLTVV.

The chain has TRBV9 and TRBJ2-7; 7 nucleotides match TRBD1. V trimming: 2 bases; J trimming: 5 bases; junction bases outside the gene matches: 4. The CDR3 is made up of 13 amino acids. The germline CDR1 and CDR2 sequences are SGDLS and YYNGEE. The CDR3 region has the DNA TGTGCCAGCAGCGTGACAGGGAGTCACGAGCAGTACTTC. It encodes CASSVTGSHEQYF.

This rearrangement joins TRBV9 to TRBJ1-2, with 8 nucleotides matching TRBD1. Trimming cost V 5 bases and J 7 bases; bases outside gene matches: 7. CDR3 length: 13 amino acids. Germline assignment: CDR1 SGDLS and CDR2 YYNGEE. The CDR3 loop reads CASSFRGQAGYTF. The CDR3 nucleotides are TGTGCCAGCAGTTTCAGGGGGCAGGCTGGCTACACCTTC. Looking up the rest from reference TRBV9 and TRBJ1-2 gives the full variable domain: DSGVTQTPKHLITATGQRVTLRCSPRSGDLSVYWYQQSLDQGLQFLIQYYNGEERAKGNILERFSAQQFPDLHSELNLSSLELGDSALYFCASSFRGQAGYTFGSGTRLTVV.

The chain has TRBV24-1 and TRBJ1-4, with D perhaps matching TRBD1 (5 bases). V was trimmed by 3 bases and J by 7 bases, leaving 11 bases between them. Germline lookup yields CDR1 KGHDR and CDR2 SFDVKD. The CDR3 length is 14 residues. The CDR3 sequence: CATSDTRGGEKLFF. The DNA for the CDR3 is TGTGCCACCAGTGATACCCGGGGCGGTGAAAAACTGTTTTTT.

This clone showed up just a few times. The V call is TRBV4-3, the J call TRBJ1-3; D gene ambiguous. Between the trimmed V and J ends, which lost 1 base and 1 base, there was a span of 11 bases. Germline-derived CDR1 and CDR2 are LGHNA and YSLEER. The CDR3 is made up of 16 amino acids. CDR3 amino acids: CASSQGTARSGNTIYF. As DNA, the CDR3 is TGCGCCAGCAGCCAAGGGACGGCTCGATCTGGAAACACCATATATTTT.

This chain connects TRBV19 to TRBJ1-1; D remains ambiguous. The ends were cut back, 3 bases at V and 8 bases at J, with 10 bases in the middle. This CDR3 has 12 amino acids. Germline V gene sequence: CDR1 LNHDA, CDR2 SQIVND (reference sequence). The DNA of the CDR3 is TGTGCCAGTAGTATCCCTTCCCCCGAAGCTTTCTTT. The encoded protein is CASSIPSPEAFF.

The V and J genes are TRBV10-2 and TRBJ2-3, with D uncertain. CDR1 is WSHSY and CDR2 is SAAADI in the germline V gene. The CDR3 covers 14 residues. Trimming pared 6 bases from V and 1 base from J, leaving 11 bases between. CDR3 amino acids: CASRWGRRTDTQYF. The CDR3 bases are TGCGCCAGCAGGTGGGGTAGGCGCACAGATACGCAGTATTTT.

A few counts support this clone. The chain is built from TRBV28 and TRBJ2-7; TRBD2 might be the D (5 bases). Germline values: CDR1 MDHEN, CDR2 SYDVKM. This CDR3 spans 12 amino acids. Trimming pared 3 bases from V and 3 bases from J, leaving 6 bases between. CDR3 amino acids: CASSLTNYEQYF. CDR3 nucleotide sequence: TGTGCCAGCAGTTTGACTAACTACGAGCAGTACTTC.

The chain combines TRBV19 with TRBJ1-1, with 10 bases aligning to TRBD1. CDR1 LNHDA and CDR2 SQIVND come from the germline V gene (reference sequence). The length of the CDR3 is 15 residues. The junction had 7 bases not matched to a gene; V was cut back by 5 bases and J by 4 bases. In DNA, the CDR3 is TGTGCCAGTAGTCCCCGGACAGGGGGGGTCACTGAAGCTTTCTTT. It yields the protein CASSPRTGGVTEAFF.

CDR3 in amino acids: CASSLLAGVDTQYF. The CDR3 nucleotides are TGTGCCAGCAGCTTACTAGCGGGGGTGGATACGCAGTATTTT. This chain links TRBV7-2 with TRBJ2-3, with 10 bases matching TRBD2. CDR3 length: 14 amino acids. From germline, CDR1 is SGHTA and CDR2 FQGNSA. The V gene end was trimmed by 2 bases and the J gene end by 6 bases; junction bases not matched to a gene: 2.

Written as DNA, the CDR3 is TGCAGTGCTATCGGAGAGACCCAGTACTTC. The encoded protein is CSAIGETQYF. This rearrangement joins TRBV20-1 to TRBJ2-5; D is ambiguous. Germline CDR1 reads DFQATT; CDR2 reads SNEGSKA (reference sequence). The ends were cut back, 4 bases at V and 4 bases at J, with 4 bases in the middle. This CDR3 comprises 10 residues.

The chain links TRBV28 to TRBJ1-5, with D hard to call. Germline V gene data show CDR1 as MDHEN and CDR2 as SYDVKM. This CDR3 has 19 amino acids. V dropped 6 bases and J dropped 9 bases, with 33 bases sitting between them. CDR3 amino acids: CASSPLSAFGPRAKGPQHF. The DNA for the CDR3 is TGTGCCAGCAGCCCATTATCGGCATTCGGCCCCCGGGCAAAGGGGCCCCAGCATTTT.

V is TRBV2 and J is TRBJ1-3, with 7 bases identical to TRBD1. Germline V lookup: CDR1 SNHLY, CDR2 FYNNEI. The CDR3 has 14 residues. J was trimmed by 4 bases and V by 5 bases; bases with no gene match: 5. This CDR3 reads CASSPQGGGNTIYF. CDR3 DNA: TGTGCCAGCAGTCCTCAGGGGGGAGGAAACACCATATATTTT.

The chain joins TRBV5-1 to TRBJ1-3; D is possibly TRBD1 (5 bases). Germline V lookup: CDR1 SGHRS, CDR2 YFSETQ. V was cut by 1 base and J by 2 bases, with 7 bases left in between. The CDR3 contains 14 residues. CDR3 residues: CASSLRGTGNTIYF. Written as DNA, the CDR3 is TGCGCCAGCAGCTTGAGGGGCACTGGAAACACCATATATTTT.

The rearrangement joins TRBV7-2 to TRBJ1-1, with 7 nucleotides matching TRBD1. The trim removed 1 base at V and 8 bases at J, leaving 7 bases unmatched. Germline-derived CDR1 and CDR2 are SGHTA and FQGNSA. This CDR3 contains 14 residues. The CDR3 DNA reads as TGTGCCAGCAGCTTAGGACGGATGACAGGGGAAGCTTTCTTT. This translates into CASSLGRMTGEAFF. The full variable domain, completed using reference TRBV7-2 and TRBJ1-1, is GAGVSQSPSNKVTEKGKDVELRCDPISGHTALYWYRQSLGQGLEFLIYFQGNSAPDKSGLPSDRFSAERTGGSVSTLTIQRTQQEDSAVYLCASSLGRMTGEAFFGQGTRLTVV.

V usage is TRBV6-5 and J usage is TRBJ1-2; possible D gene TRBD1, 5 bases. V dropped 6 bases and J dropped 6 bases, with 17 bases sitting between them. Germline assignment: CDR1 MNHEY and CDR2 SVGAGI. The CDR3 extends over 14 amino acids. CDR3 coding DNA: TGTGCCAGCAGCCACGGGGACTTCGCAGATGGCTACACCTTC. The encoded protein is CASSHGDFADGYTF.

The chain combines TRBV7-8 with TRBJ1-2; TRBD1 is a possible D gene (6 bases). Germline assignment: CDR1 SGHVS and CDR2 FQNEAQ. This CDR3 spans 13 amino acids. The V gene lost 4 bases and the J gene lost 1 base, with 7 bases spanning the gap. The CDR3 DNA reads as TGTGCCAGCAGCTCCAGGGGTAACTATGGCTACACCTTC. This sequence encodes CASSSRGNYGYTF.

The CDR3 sequence: CASSLGRQGEDYNSPLHF. CDR3 bases: TGTGCCAGCAGCTTAGGACGACAGGGAGAGGACTATAATTCACCCCTCCACTTT. The genes are TRBV11-3 and TRBJ1-6; 7 nucleotides line up with TRBD1. The CDR3 is 18 amino acids. J gave up 3 bases and V 1 base, and 9 bases lay outside the gene matches. Germline loops: CDR1 SGHNT, CDR2 YENEEA. The full variable domain, its missing parts supplied by reference TRBV11-3 and TRBJ1-6, is EAGVVQSPRYKIIEKKQPVAFWCNPISGHNTLYWYLQNLGQGPELLIRYENEEAVDDSQLPKDRFSAERLKGVDSTLKIQPAELGDSAVYLCASSLGRQGEDYNSPLHFGNGTRLTVT.

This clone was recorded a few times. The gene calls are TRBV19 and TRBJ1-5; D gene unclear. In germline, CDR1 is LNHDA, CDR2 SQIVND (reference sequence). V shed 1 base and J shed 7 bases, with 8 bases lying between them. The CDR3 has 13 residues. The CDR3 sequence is CASSIGFGQPQHF. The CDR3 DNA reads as TGTGCCAGTAGTATAGGGTTTGGGCAGCCCCAGCATTTT.

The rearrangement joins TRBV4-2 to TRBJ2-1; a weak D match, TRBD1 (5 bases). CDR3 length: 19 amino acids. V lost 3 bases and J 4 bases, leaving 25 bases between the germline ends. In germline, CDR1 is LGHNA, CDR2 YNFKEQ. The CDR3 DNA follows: TGTGCCAGCAGCCAGCAACAGGCCGGACGTACAAGGAATTACAATGAGCAGTTCTTC. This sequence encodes CASSQQQAGRTRNYNEQFF.

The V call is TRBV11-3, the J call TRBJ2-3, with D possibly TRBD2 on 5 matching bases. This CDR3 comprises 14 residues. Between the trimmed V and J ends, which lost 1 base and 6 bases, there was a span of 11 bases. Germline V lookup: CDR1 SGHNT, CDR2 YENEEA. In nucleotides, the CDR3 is TGTGCCAGCAGCTTAGGTGACCCGGGGGATACGCAGTATTTT. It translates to CASSLGDPGDTQYF. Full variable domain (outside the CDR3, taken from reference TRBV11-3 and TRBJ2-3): EAGVVQSPRYKIIEKKQPVAFWCNPISGHNTLYWYLQNLGQGPELLIRYENEEAVDDSQLPKDRFSAERLKGVDSTLKIQPAELGDSAVYLCASSLGDPGDTQYFGPGTRLTVL.

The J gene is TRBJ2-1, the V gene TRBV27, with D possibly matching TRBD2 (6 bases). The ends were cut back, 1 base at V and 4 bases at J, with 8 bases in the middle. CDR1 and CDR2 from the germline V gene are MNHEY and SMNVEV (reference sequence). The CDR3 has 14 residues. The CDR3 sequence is CASSLWAGYNEQFF. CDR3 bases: TGTGCCAGCAGTTTATGGGCGGGGTACAATGAGCAGTTCTTC.